The T cell receptor beta chain described here comes from a study of blood T cell repertoires in COVID-19. Study overall: T cells, B-cell-depleted T cells, or PBMCs supplied cDNA or gDNA.

CDR3 length: 15 amino acids. Germline V gene lookup returns CDR1 LNHDA and CDR2 SQIVND (reference sequence). Unmatched junction bases numbered 10, after V lost 9 bases and J lost 5 bases. The table came from immunoSEQ multiplex PCR; TCRdb's copy has only in-frame clones and leaves some out. This table holds about 200,000 clones, 84% found once. Sequences were obtained from PBMCs or T cells enriched from blood (not recorded which). The V gene is TRBV19, the J gene TRBJ1-4; TRBD1 aligns across 9 bases. This clonotype originated in a man aged 35 to 55 who had recovered from COVID-19. The CDR3 sequence is CASKIGTGRNEKLFF. The CDR3 nucleotides read TGTGCCAGCAAAATAGGGACAGGGAGAAATGAAAAACTGTTTTTT.